This TCR beta chain emerged from a study of blood T cells in healthy people across ages. A second PCR of roughly 7 to 11 cycles used a sample-barcoded 5' primer and a J-beta primer mix. TCRdb re-called the 5' RACE reads with MiXCR, one entry per CDR3 protein. The repertoire has about 930,000 distinct CDR3 sequences, about 29% of them found once; the top ten carry roughly 10%. From germline, CDR1 is LNHNV and CDR2 YYDKDF (reference sequence). The CDR3 spans 16 residues. A note on this clonotype: The junction shows a germline mismatch at one end, possibly a read error.

These data were also reused for a study on T cells of mothers and their children.

The TCR sequence derives from a middle-aged woman in good health. The specimen sequenced was blood. V usage is TRBV15 and J usage is TRBJ1-2; D gene ambiguous. The CDR3 DNA follows: TGTGCCGCCAGCATGCCTGGGGAGGGCTGGCGCTATGGCTACACCTTC. This gives the protein CAASMPGEGWRYGYTF. The entire variable domain, with the rest obtained from reference TRBV15 and TRBJ1-2, is as follows: DAMVIQNPRYQVTQFGKPVTLSCSQTLNHNVMYWYQQKSSQAPKLLFHYYDKDFNNEADTPDNFQSRRPNTSFCFLDIRSPGLGDTAMYLCAASMPGEGWRYGYTFGSGTRLTVV.